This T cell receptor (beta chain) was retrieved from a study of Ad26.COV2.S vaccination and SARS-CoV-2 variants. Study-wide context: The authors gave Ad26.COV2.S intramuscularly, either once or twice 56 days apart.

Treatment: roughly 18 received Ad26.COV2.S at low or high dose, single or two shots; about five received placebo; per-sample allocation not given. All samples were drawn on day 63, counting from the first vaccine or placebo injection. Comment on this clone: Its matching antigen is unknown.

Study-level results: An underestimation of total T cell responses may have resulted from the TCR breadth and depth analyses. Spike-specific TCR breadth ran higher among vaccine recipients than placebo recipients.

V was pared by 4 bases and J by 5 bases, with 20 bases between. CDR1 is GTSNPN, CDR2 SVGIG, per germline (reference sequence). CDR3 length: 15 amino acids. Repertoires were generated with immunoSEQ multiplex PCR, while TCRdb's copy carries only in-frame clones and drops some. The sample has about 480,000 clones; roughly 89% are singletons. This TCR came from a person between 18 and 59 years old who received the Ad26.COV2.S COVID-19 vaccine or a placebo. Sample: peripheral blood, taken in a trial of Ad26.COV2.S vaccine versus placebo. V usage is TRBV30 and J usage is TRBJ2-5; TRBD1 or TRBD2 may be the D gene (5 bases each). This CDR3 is CAWKGLAKWSETQYF. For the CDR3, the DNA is TGTGCCTGGAAGGGGCTAGCCAAGTGGTCGGAGACCCAGTACTTC.